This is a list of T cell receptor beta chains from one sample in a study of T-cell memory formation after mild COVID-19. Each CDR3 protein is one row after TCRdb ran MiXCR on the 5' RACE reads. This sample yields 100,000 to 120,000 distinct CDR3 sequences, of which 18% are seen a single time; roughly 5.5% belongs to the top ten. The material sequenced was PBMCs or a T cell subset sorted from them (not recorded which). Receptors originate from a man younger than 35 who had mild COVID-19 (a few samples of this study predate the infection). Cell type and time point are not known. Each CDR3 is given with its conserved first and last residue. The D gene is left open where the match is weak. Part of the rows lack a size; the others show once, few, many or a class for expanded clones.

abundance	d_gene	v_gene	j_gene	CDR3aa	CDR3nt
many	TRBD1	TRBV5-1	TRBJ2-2	CASSLGQGVGELFF	TGCGCCAGCAGCTTAGGACAGGGCGTCGGGGAGCTGTTTTTT
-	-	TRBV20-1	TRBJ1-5	CSARGPGQRNQPQHF	TGCAGTGCTAGAGGACCGGGACAACGCAATCAGCCCCAGCATTTT
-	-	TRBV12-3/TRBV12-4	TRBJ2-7	CASSPMGGLSYEQYF	TGTGCCAGCAGCCCTATGGGGGGCCTCTCCTACGAGCAGTACTTC
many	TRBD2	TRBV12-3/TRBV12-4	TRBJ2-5	CASTPGLSIETQYF	TGTGCCAGCACCCCGGGACTAAGCATCGAGACCCAGTACTTC
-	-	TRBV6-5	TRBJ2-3	CASTTQVGDTQYF	TGTGCCAGCACCACCCAGGTGGGGGATACGCAGTATTTT
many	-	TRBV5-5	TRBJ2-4	CASSSGDIQYF	TGTGCCAGCAGCTCTGGAGACATTCAGTACTTC
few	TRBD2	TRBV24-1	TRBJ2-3	CATSGPELAGDTDTQYF	TGTGCCACCAGTGGGCCTGAGCTAGCGGGGGACACAGATACGCAGTATTTT
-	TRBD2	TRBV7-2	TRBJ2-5	CASSLSSGGYQETQYF	TGTGCCAGCAGCCTCTCTAGCGGGGGGTACCAAGAGACCCAGTACTTC
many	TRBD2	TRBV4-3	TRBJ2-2	CASSQERLAPLATGELFF	TGCGCCAGCAGCCAAGAGCGACTAGCGCCCCTCGCCACCGGGGAGCTGTTTTTT
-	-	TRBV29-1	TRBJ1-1	CSVPSTSDTEAFF	TGCAGCGTTCCATCTACTTCGGACACTGAAGCTTTCTTT
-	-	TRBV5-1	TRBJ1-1	CASSLLISTEAFF	TGCGCCAGCAGCTTGCTAATTTCAACTGAAGCTTTCTTT
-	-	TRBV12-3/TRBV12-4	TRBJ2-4	CASSLPANIQYF	TGTGCCAGCAGTTTACCCGCCAACATTCAGTACTTC
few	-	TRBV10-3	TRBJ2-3	CAISRLSTTGNTQYF	TGTGCCATCAGTAGACTATCCACGACGGGAAATACGCAGTATTTT
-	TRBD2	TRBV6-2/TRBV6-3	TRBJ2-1	CASRGLAGGFFRYNEQFF	TGTGCCAGCAGGGGACTAGCGGGGGGATTCTTCCGATACAATGAGCAGTTCTTC
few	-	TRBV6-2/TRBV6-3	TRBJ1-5	CASNHGGSNQPQHF	TGTGCCAGCAATCACGGGGGAAGCAATCAGCCCCAGCATTTT
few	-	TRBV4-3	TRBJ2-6	CASSGRVSGANVLTF	TGCGCCAGCAGCGGTCGGGTCTCTGGGGCCAACGTCCTGACTTTC
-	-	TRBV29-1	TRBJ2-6	CSAGTQVAGANVLTF	TGCAGCGCGGGCACCCAAGTAGCTGGGGCCAACGTCCTGACTTTC
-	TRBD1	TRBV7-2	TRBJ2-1	CASRPAGTVFNEQFF	TGTGCCAGCAGGCCAGCCGGGACAGTCTTCAATGAGCAGTTCTTC
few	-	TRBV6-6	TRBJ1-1	CASSYAGDTEAFF	TGTGCCAGCAGTTACGCGGGGGACACTGAAGCTTTCTTT
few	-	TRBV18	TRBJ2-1	CASSRNDIGGLGEQFF	TGTGCCAGCTCACGAAACGATATAGGGGGACTTGGTGAGCAGTTCTTC
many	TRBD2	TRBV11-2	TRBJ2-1	CASSLGLAGIVVEQFF	TGTGCCAGCAGCTTAGGCCTAGCGGGGATCGTCGTTGAGCAGTTCTTC
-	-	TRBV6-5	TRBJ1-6	CASRPPQGRNSPLHF	TGTGCCAGCAGGCCGCCCCAGGGGAGGAATTCACCCCTCCACTTT
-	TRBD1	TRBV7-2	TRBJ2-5	CASRVRQGAAETQYF	TGTGCCAGCAGGGTCCGGCAGGGGGCGGCGGAGACCCAGTACTTC
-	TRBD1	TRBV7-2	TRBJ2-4	CASSQGAAKNIQYF	TGTGCCAGCAGCCAGGGGGCGGCCAAAAACATTCAGTACTTC
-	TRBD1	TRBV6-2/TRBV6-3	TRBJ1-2	CASSRGTGTYGYTF	TGTGCCAGCAGTCGAGGGACAGGGACCTATGGCTACACCTTC
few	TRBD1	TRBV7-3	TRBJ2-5	CASSLRGQGQETQYF	TGTGCCAGCAGCTTAAGGGGACAGGGGCAAGAGACCCAGTACTTC
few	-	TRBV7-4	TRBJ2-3	CASSSWTTDTQYF	TGTGCCAGCAGCTCCTGGACCACAGATACGCAGTATTTT
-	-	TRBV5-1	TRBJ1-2	CASSVDRNYGYTF	TGCGCCAGCAGCGTCGACAGGAACTATGGCTACACCTTC
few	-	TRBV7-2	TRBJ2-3	CASSKGAGFTDTQYF	TGTGCCAGCAGCAAGGGGGCGGGGTTCACAGATACGCAGTATTTT
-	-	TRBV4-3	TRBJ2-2	CASSQEPRAGTGELFF	TGCGCCAGCAGCCAAGAACCCCGGGCGGGCACCGGGGAGCTGTTTTTT
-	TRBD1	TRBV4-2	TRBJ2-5	CASSQTGRDSSSF	TGTGCCAGCAGCCAAACAGGCAGGGACAGTTCAAGTTTC
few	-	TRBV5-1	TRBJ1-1	CASSLISGGSEAFF	TGCGCCAGCAGCTTGATATCCGGTGGTTCTGAAGCTTTCTTT
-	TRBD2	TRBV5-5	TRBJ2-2	CASSLGLAGGLAGELFF	TGTGCCAGCAGCCTCGGACTAGCGGGGGGCTTAGCCGGGGAGCTGTTTTTT
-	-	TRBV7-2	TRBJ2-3	CASSYNRLDTQYF	TGTGCCAGCAGCTACAACCGCCTTGATACGCAGTATTTT
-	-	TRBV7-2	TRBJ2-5	CASSSRRDGETQYF	TGTGCCAGCAGCTCACGTAGGGATGGGGAGACCCAGTACTTC
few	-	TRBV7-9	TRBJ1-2	CASSLETGRGYTF	TGTGCCAGCAGCTTAGAGACAGGTCGTGGCTACACCTTC
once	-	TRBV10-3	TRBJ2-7	CAISKGTAYEQYF	TGTGCCATCAGTAAGGGGACGGCCTACGAGCAGTACTTC
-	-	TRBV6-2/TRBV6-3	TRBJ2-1	CASSYRRDLVPLNNEQFF	TGTGCCAGCAGTTACCGGCGAGACCTAGTCCCCTTAAACAATGAGCAGTTCTTC
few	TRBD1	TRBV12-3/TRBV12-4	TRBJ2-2	CASSPWTGNTGELFF	TGTGCCAGCAGTCCGTGGACAGGCAACACCGGGGAGCTGTTTTTT
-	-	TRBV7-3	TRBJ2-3	CASSLMGGTQYF	TGTGCCAGCAGCTTAATGGGAGGTACGCAGTATTTT
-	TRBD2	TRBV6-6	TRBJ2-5	CASSYSIAGGETQYF	TGTGCCAGCAGTTACTCGATAGCGGGGGGAGAGACCCAGTACTTC
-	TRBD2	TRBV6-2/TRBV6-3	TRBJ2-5	CASSYPTGTSELQETQYF	TGTGCCAGCAGTTATCCTACTGGGACTAGCGAATTACAAGAGACCCAGTACTTC
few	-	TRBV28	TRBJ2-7	CASSWGSSYEQYF	TGTGCCAGCAGTTGGGGTAGCTCCTACGAGCAGTACTTC
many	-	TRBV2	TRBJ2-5	CASSRETQYF	TGTGCCAGCAGCCGGGAGACCCAGTACTTC
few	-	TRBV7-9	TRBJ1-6	CASSSNLRPLHF	TGTGCCAGCAGTAGTAATCTCCGGCCCCTCCACTTT
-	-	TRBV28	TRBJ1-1	CASSLSGYEAFF	TGTGCCAGCAGTTTATCAGGGTACGAGGCTTTCTTT
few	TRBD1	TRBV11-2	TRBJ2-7	CASSLDRVREQYF	TGTGCCAGCAGCTTGGACAGGGTTCGCGAGCAGTACTTC
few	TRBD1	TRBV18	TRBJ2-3	CASSPTGTGVLDTQYF	TGTGCCAGCTCCCCGACCGGGACAGGGGTTCTAGATACGCAGTATTTT
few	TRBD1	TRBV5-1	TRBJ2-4	CASSLEGQGNIQYF	TGCGCCAGCAGCTTGGAGGGACAGGGTAACATTCAGTACTTC
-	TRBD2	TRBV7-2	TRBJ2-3	CASSGTGTSGSDTQYF	TGTGCCAGCAGCGGAACCGGGACTAGCGGATCAGATACGCAGTATTTT
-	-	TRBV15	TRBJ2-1	CATSRDEGVGSEQFF	TGTGCCACCAGCAGAGATGAGGGGGTCGGGAGTGAGCAGTTCTTC
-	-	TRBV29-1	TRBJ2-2	CSGRGLNTGELFF	TGCAGCGGTCGGGGCTTGAACACCGGGGAGCTGTTTTTT
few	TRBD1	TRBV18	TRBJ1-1	CASSPQQGRNTEAFF	TGTGCCAGCTCACCCCAACAGGGGAGGAACACTGAAGCTTTCTTT
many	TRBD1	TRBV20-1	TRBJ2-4	CSAKTGTGGAIQYF	TGCAGTGCTAAAACCGGGACAGGGGGCGCCATTCAGTACTTC
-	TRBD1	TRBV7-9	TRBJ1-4	CASSFTGGPNEKLFF	TGTGCCAGCAGCTTCACAGGGGGTCCTAATGAAAAACTGTTTTTT
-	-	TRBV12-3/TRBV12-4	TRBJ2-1	CASSFETGHYNEQFF	TGTGCCAGCAGTTTTGAGACAGGTCATTACAATGAGCAGTTCTTC
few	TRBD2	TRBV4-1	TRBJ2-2	CASSPGLAGGLQRAGELFF	TGCGCCAGCAGCCCCGGGTTAGCGGGGGGCCTTCAAAGGGCCGGGGAGCTGTTTTTT